This T cell receptor (beta chain) emerged from a study of cytomegalovirus exposure and HLA in healthy donors. PCR amplification relied on 60 Vbeta primers (plus 13 Jbeta primers). Only in-frame clones appear in the TCRdb table, and some are missing; sequencing was by immunoSEQ multiplex PCR. The top ten clones hold roughly 15% of a sample with about 82,000 clones, around 68% of them seen once. The study, taken as a whole, reports: Most of the CMV-associated TCR beta chains (in a later analysis) appeared to be HLA-restricted. V- and J-gene trimming in TCR beta was tied to a missense DCLRE1C variant by an analysis performed later. Most TCR sequences were rare, but some public TCRs occurred in many donors.

The CDR3 is 16 residues long. From germline, CDR1 is SGHRS and CDR2 YFSETQ. With 2 bases clipped from V and 5 bases from J, the junction kept 5 bases outside the gene matches. Concerning this clone: Its antigen is currently unknown.

The sequencing sample was made of PBMCs. This chain connects TRBV5-1 to TRBJ2-5; 14 bases line up with TRBD2. The TCR sequence derives from a woman aged 40 to 55 in good health and CMV-seropositive. CDR3 nucleotides: TGCGCCAGCAGCTTTGGGACTAGCGGGAGCGGCGAGACCCAGTACTTC. Amino acid sequence: CASSFGTSGSGETQYF.